This T cell receptor (beta chain) was sequenced in a study of beta chain features in type 1 diabetes. General study findings and limits: All four CD4+ subsets of Type 1 diabetes patients contained TCRB CDR3s that were moderately but significantly shorter.

A few counts support this clone. What it binds is not known. This CDR3 comprises 14 residues. The germline V and J ends were trimmed by 1 base and 7 bases, with 13 bases remaining between them. The germline V gene has CDR1 SGHTA and CDR2 FQGTGA. Investigators reverse transcribed all isolated RNA, so they sequenced expressed TCRB transcripts. Generated by immunoSEQ multiplex PCR, the TCRdb table keeps only in-frame clones and is missing some. The sample has around 130,000 clones; around 9% are singletons. Sorting based on CD45RO/CCR7/CD25/CD127/CD95/CD27 separated CD4+ naive, central memory, regulatory and stem cell-like memory cells.

The sequencing sample was made of central memory CD4+ T cells from blood. The chain employs TRBV7-3 and TRBJ1-1; TRBD1 is a possible D gene (5 bases). The clonotype comes from a man aged 25 to 40 with type 1 diabetes. Here the CDR3 DNA reads TGTGCCAGCAGCTTAAATGGGGGAGGCGGTGAAGCTTTCTTT. Translated, it gives CASSLNGGGGEAFF.